This T cell receptor (beta chain) is drawn from a study of beta chain features in type 1 diabetes. Study overall: Examined across all samples were about 99,000,000 sorted cells.

Note on this clone: Antigen: not known.

Germline lookup yields CDR1 MNHNS and CDR2 SASEGT. This CDR3 has 14 residues. V dropped 3 bases and J dropped 4 bases, with 12 bases sitting between them. All of the sorted populations showed purity greater than 98%. The sequenced template was cDNA made from the entire isolated RNA. TCRdb keeps only in-frame clones here, not all; method: immunoSEQ multiplex PCR. The repertoire holds under 850,000 clones, roughly 13% seen once, with less than 0.025% in the top ten. Whole-study findings and limits: TCRB CDR3s from Type 1 diabetes patients were moderately but significantly shorter in all four CD4+ subsets. TCRB repertoires of naive, central memory and Treg cells appeared more similar among patients than among healthy donors. Type 1 diabetes patients had VDJ junctions that carried fewer insertions and more deletions.

What was sequenced was naive CD4+ T cells from blood. The clonotype was recovered from a man aged 18 to 29 with type 1 diabetes. The V call is TRBV6-1, the J call TRBJ2-5, with TRBD2 as a possible D gene (6 bases). DNA for the CDR3: TGTGCCAGCAGTGAGGGAGGCCACACAGAGACCCAGTACTTC. Encoded protein: CASSEGGHTETQYF.